The rows below give T cell receptor beta chains drawn from one sample of a study of cytomegalovirus exposure and HLA in healthy donors. Some clones are missing from TCRdb's copy, which holds only in-frame ones; the method was immunoSEQ multiplex PCR. In total, the table holds roughly 62,000 clones. The sequencing input was PBMCs. The receptors here all came from a male donor in good health and CMV-seronegative. Each CDR3 is given with its conserved first and last residue. A D gene is named only where the DNA matches it firmly.

d_call,j_call,v_call,cdr3_nt,cdr3_aa
TRBD1,TRBJ2-7,TRBV4-3,TGCGCCAGCAGCCAAGACCCCCCTTGGACAGGGGCATCCTACGAGCAGTACTTC,CASSQDPPWTGASYEQYF
-,TRBJ2-2,TRBV7-2,TGTGCCAGCAGTTTCTCCCCCGGGGGACCCACCGGGGAGCTGTTTTTT,CASSFSPGGPTGELFF
-,TRBJ1-1,TRBV5-4,TGTGCCAGCAGCGGTCGGGGGGCGTTTAACACTGAAGCTTTCTTT,CASSGRGAFNTEAFF
-,TRBJ2-3,TRBV7-2,TGTGCCAGCAGCTTAGTAGGCGGTACCATCACAGATACGCAGTATTTT,CASSLVGGTITDTQYF
-,TRBJ1-2,TRBV30,TGTGCCGGGGGGAGGGGGATGGATGGCTACACCTTC,CAGGRGMDGYTF
-,TRBJ2-4,TRBV18,TGTGCCAGCTCACCACCCGAACAGTCCTTAGCCAAAAACATTCAGTACTTC,CASSPPEQSLAKNIQYF
TRBD2,TRBJ2-1,TRBV7-3,TGTGCCAGCAGCTCCCTAGCGGGGGGGTACAATGAGCAGTTCTTC,CASSSLAGGYNEQFF
-,TRBJ1-1,TRBV6-5,TGTGCCAGCAGTTATTCAGCCCAGGGCACTGAAGCTTTCTTT,CASSYSAQGTEAFF
TRBD1,TRBJ1-1,TRBV5-1,TGCGCCAGCAGCTTGCAGGACAGGGTCGTAGCTTTCTTT,CASSLQDRVVAFF
TRBD1,TRBJ2-7,TRBV5-1,TGCGCCAGCAGCTCCGGGGACAGGGGCCACGAGCAGTACTTC,CASSSGDRGHEQYF
-,TRBJ1-6,TRBV4-3,TGCGCCAGCAGCCAAGAGGAAGGAGATTCACCCCTCCACTTT,CASSQEEGDSPLHF
TRBD1,TRBJ1-4,TRBV7-9,TGTGCCAGCAGCTTTAGTCCGGGACAGGGGGAAAAACTGTTTTTT,CASSFSPGQGEKLFF
TRBD2,TRBJ2-5,TRBV4-1,TGCGCCAGCAGCCTAAGACTAGCGGGGGGCGCGGAGACCCAGTACTTC,CASSLRLAGGAETQYF
-,TRBJ2-7,TRBV7-9,TGTGCCAGCAGCGACACCCAAAGCTCCTACGAGCAGTACTTC,CASSDTQSSYEQYF
TRBD1,TRBJ1-3,TRBV29-1,TGCAGCTCGGCACAGGGGCTCTCTGGAAACACCATATATTTT,CSSAQGLSGNTIYF
-,TRBJ2-7,TRBV6-1,TGTGCCAGCAGTGAATCCTCGGAGCGCGAGCAGTACTTC,CASSESSEREQYF
TRBD2,TRBJ2-5,TRBV7-2,TGTGCCAGCAGCGAAGCGGGGGGGAAAGAGACCCAGTACTTC,CASSEAGGKETQYF
TRBD2,TRBJ2-7,TRBV28,TGTGCCAGCGGTGGACTAGCGAGAGCCTACGAGCAGTACTTC,CASGGLARAYEQYF
-,TRBJ1-2,TRBV5-6,TGTGCCAGCAGCGGCCCCCAGGGGCCCTATGGCTACACCTTC,CASSGPQGPYGYTF
TRBD1,TRBJ1-6,TRBV4-1,TGCGCCAGCAGCCAACCATTCCCAGGGGGTAATTCACCCCTCCACTTT,CASSQPFPGGNSPLHF
-,TRBJ2-3,TRBV5-1,TGCGCCAGCAGCTTGGTAGGGAGAGATACGCAGTATTTT,CASSLVGRDTQYF
TRBD1,TRBJ2-3,TRBV5-1,TGCGCCAGCAGCTCCAGGGACAGGGCGGATACGCAGTATTTT,CASSSRDRADTQYF